Below are 16 T cell receptor beta chains sequenced from a single sample in a study of high-grade serous ovarian cancer treatment subgroups. The protocol was immunoSEQ multiplex PCR, while the TCRdb copy is restricted to in-frame clones and leaves out a portion. The sample yields roughly 3,700 clones, about three quarters seen once. Tumor samples were obtained before definitive surgery or chemotherapy. The specimen sequenced was tumor tissue. The source of these receptors is a human donor with high-grade serous ovarian cancer.

J is TRBJ1-5 and V is TRBV2; no clear D gene. The V gene's germline CDR1 is SNHLY and CDR2 FYNNEI. The V and J ends lost 3 bases and 0 bases respectively, with 0 bases between them. This CDR3 has 12 amino acids. CDR3 sequence (DNA): TGTGCCAGCAGTGATAGCAATCAGCCCCAGCATTTT. It translates to CASSDSNQPQHF.

The chain uses TRBV4-1 and TRBJ2-1, with 11 bases identical to TRBD2. CDR3 length equals 16 residues. Germline CDR1 reads MGHRA; CDR2 reads YSYEKL. V lost 5 bases to trimming and J lost 7 bases; unmatched junction nucleotides: 10. CDR3 in DNA: TGCGCCAGCAGCTCCATAGCGGGGGGGGCCGTAAATGAGCAGTTCTTC. This sequence encodes CASSSIAGGAVNEQFF.

The chain carries TRBV7-3 and TRBJ2-5; 8 nucleotides agree with TRBD2. The CDR3 length is 15 residues. Germline CDR1 SGHTA, CDR2 FQGTGA. V dropped 1 base and J dropped 5; count of bases not matched to a gene: 6. The CDR3 coding sequence is TGTGCCAGCAGCTTAATGCTAGCGGGCGGGGAGACCCAGTACTTC. It codes for CASSLMLAGGETQYF.

J is TRBJ2-7 and V is TRBV5-1; TRBD1 aligns across 9 bases. The germline CDR1 and CDR2 sequences are SGHRS and YFSETQ. J lost 5 bases, V lost 3 bases, and 6 bases had no gene match. This CDR3 has 14 residues. The CDR3 spells CASSWGGQGDEQYF. The DNA for the CDR3 is TGCGCCAGCAGCTGGGGGGGACAGGGAGACGAGCAGTACTTC.

This clone was seen only a few times. The chain has TRBV7-2 and TRBJ2-7; D unclear. V dropped 6 bases and J dropped 4 bases, with 13 bases sitting between them. The germline gives CDR1 SGHTA, CDR2 FQGNSA. The CDR3 is 13 amino acids. DNA of the CDR3: TGTGCCAGCAGTTACTCGGCCTTATACGAGCAGTACTTC. As protein: CASSYSALYEQYF.

The chain joins TRBV10-3 to TRBJ2-3, with a weak D call TRBD2 (6 bases). The germline V gene has CDR1 ENHRY and CDR2 SYGVKD. This CDR3 region has 12 residues. V gave up 5 bases and J gave up 8 bases, with 11 bases separating them. Here the CDR3 reads CAISTSLSTQYF. The DNA of the CDR3 is TGTGCCATCAGTACTAGCTTGAGTACGCAGTATTTT.

In its sample, this clone was seen a few times. This chain uses TRBV7-9 with TRBJ2-7, with a weak D call TRBD2 (6 bases). CDR1 and CDR2 (germline): SEHNR, FQNEAQ (reference sequence). This CDR3 has 13 amino acids. Trimming left V 11 bases short and J 2 bases short, with 16 bases between. The CDR3 protein is CAGGFGITYEQYF. CDR3 coding DNA: TGTGCCGGAGGGTTTGGGATCACCTACGAGCAGTACTTC.

The chain carries TRBV5-8 and TRBJ1-5; the match to TRBD1 covers 10 bases. V lost 6 bases and J lost 2; bases outside the gene matches: 8. The CDR3 is 16 amino acids. Germline V lookup: CDR1 SGHTS, CDR2 YDEGEE. CDR3 DNA sequence: TGTGCCAGCACCGGAGGGGGGACAGGGGGCAATCAGCCCCAGCATTTT. Translation: CASTGGGTGGNQPQHF.

The rearrangement links TRBV30 to TRBJ2-3; TRBD2 aligns across 8 bases. This CDR3 is built from 14 residues. Germline V gene sequence: CDR1 GTSNPN, CDR2 SVGIG (reference sequence). V shed 8 bases, J shed 4 bases, and the junction held 11 bases outside the gene matches. In nucleotides, the CDR3 is TGTGCCGCCCCTTCGGCGGGGGGCGCAGATACGCAGTATTTT. Its protein is CAAPSAGGADTQYF.

This chain links TRBV2 with TRBJ1-1; TRBD1 might be the D (5 bases). CDR3 length: 16 residues. V was cut by 3 bases and J by 4 bases, with 18 bases left in between. Germline loops: CDR1 SNHLY, CDR2 FYNNEI. CDR3: CASSDSHIRGATEAFF. CDR3 coding DNA: TGTGCCAGCAGTGATTCCCATATCAGAGGGGCCACTGAAGCTTTCTTT.

The rearrangement links TRBV7-3 to TRBJ2-1; D not resolved. V was shortened by 1 base and J by 8 bases, with 15 bases between the two germline ends. Looked up from germline, CDR1 is SGHTA and CDR2 is FQGTGA. The CDR3 runs to 15 residues. The CDR3 sequence: CASSLSTGPQHEQFF. The CDR3 DNA reads as TGTGCCAGCAGCTTAAGCACTGGGCCTCAGCATGAGCAGTTCTTC.

V and J are TRBV4-1 and TRBJ2-7; the D gene is possibly TRBD2 (7 bases). V shed 6 bases and J shed 0 bases, with 15 bases lying between them. The CDR3 covers 15 residues. From germline, CDR1 is MGHRA and CDR2 YSYEKL. In DNA form, the CDR3 reads TGCGCCAGCAGGGGTTCGGGGGGCCTCTCCTACGAGCAGTACTTC. It is translated as CASRGSGGLSYEQYF.

This sequence joins TRBV7-9 and TRBJ1-1, with D uncertain. Germline V CDR1 and CDR2: SEHNR, FQNEAQ (reference sequence). This CDR3 has 14 amino acids. V lost 6 bases and J lost 0, with 11 bases in between. In nucleotides, the CDR3 is TGTGCCAGCAGTATCGCAGTGATGAACACTGAAGCTTTCTTT. Translated: CASSIAVMNTEAFF.

The gene calls are TRBV18 and TRBJ2-1, with 11 positions matching TRBD1. The J segment lost 6 bases and the V segment lost 2 bases, leaving 3 bases of the junction unmatched. This CDR3 spans 15 amino acids. Germline values: CDR1 KGHSH, CDR2 LQKENI. The DNA of the CDR3 is TGTGCCAGCTCACCAGGACAGGGGGCGTTCAATGAGCAGTTCTTC. Translation gives CASSPGQGAFNEQFF.

The chain has TRBV7-3 and TRBJ2-1; 10 nucleotides align to TRBD2. This CDR3 has 19 amino acids. The V gene's germline CDR1 is SGHTA and CDR2 FQGTGA. V gave up 6 bases and J gave up 10 bases; unmatched junction bases: 24. This CDR3 is CASSRGSGGASPTMREQFF. The DNA of the CDR3 is TGTGCCAGCAGTCGGGGGAGCGGGGGGGCCTCTCCTACAATGAGGGAGCAGTTCTTC.

This chain links TRBV10-2 with TRBJ2-2, with 13 bases aligning to TRBD2. CDR3 length: 17 residues. The junction had 6 bases not matched to a gene; V was cut back by 4 bases and J by 4 bases. The V gene's germline CDR1 is WSHSY and CDR2 SAAADI. The CDR3 DNA reads TGCGCCAGCAGTGCCTCCGGGACTAGCGGGATCACCGGGGAGCTGTTTTTT. Translation: CASSASGTSGITGELFF.